This paragraph covers one T cell receptor (beta chain) sequence. These data come from a study of blood T cell repertoires in COVID-19. Looking at the study overall: Sites across the United States, Italy and Spain contributed samples from acute and convalescent COVID-19.

In the authors' methods: Researchers report that nucleated cell counts were estimated from reference gene primer amplification. Data came from immunoSEQ multiplex PCR; TCRdb stores just in-frame clones and leaves some out. Clone size and the V and J calls come from that table; the DNA yielded D and trimming. The table lists 270,000 or so clones, under 90% of them singletons. Seattle cases were enrolled at active infection and followed longitudinally. Sequenced material: peripheral blood. The sequence derives from a woman in her 30s with COVID-19, enrolled during active disease.

The CDR3 loop is CASDPRVPSYNEQFF. The CDR3 DNA reads as TGTGCCAGCGACCCGCGGGTTCCCTCCTACAATGAGCAGTTCTTC. This chain connects TRBV2 to TRBJ2-1, with D possibly matching TRBD2 (5 bases). The germline V and J ends were trimmed by 8 bases and 0 bases, with 14 bases remaining between them. The germline gives CDR1 SNHLY, CDR2 FYNNEI. The CDR3 is made up of 15 amino acids.